This T cell receptor beta chain stems from a study of blood T cells in healthy people across ages. Russia was home to the donors, healthy Caucasian individuals aged about 6 to 90. A sample-barcoded 5' primer and a J-beta primer mix were used in a second PCR of roughly 7 to 12 cycles. Each cDNA was tagged by a template-switch adaptor containing 12 random nucleotides. Sequencing of every sample gave 2.5 million or more CDR3-containing paired-end reads. A single record per CDR3 protein comes from TCRdb applying MiXCR to the 5' RACE reads. The sample lists just under 900,000 distinct CDR3 sequences; about 28% were seen once. In regard to this clonotype: Its antigen is not identified.

Germline V gene sequence: CDR1 ENHRY, CDR2 SYGVKD. V shed 0 bases, J shed 11 bases, and the junction held 22 bases outside the gene matches. CDR3 size: 20 residues. The study's findings and limits: Observed TCR beta diversity per million T cells went down as age went up. This fall followed a roughly linear course with age.

This clonotype was obtained from a woman of 80 years or more in good health. The chain uses TRBV10-3 and TRBJ2-5; the match to TRBD2 covers 12 bases. Sample: blood. CDR3 in amino acids: CAISESPTLLAGGSFNEQYF. The DNA of the CDR3 is TGTGCCATCAGTGAGTCACCGACCCTACTAGCGGGGGGCAGTTTCAATGAGCAGTACTTC.